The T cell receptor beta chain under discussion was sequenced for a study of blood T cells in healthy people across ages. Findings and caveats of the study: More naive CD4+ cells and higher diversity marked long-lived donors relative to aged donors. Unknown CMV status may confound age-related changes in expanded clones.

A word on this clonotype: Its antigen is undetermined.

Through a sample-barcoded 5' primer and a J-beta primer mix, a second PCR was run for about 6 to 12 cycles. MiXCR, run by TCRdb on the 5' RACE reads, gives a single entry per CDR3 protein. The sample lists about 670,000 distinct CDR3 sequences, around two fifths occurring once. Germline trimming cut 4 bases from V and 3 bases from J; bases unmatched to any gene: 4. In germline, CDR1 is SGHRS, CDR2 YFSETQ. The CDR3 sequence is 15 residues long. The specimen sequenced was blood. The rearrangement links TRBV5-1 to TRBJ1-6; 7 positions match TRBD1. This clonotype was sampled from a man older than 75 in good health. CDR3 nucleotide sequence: TGCGCCAGCAGCCCGGGGGACAGCTATAATTCACCCCTCCACTTT. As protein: CASSPGDSYNSPLHF.